Following are 26 T cell receptor beta chains from one sample sequenced in a study of a mutant IDH1 vaccine in newly diagnosed glioma. Generated by immunoSEQ multiplex PCR, the TCRdb table keeps only in-frame clones and is missing some. The sample carries roughly 74,000 clones, almost 85% recorded once. These receptors lack a known antigen. Regarding time point: week 23, last vaccination. What each vaccine dose contained was 300 ug of mutant IDH1 20-mer peptide, accompanied by topical imiquimod. The sequencing here drew on PBMCs, taken from a glioma patient whose treatment included an IDH1 peptide vaccine. These receptors originate from a man under 40 with glioma. Some clones in this sample may be carry-over from other donors' samples.

CDR3 amino acids: CASSRGYNEQFF. The CDR3 nucleotides read TGTGCCAGCAGCCGGGGGTACAATGAGCAGTTCTTC. The rearrangement uses TRBV6-5 and TRBJ2-1, with D maybe TRBD2 (6 bases). This CDR3 region has 12 residues. Trimming took off 6 bases at V and 4 bases at J, with 7 bases between the two ends. Looked up from germline, CDR1 is MNHEY and CDR2 is SVGAGI.

This rearrangement joins TRBV29-1 to TRBJ2-5; 7 bases agree with TRBD1. CDR1 and CDR2 from the germline V gene are SQVTM and ANQGSEA. The CDR3 runs 14 residues. V lost 6 bases, J lost 0 bases, and 7 bases stayed unmatched. DNA for the CDR3: TGCAGCGTAGCAGGGGACAGATACCAAGAGACCCAGTACTTC. Translation gives CSVAGDRYQETQYF.

The chain recombines TRBV15 with TRBJ2-7; D ambiguous. From germline, CDR1 is LNHNV and CDR2 YYDKDF (reference sequence). Trimming left V 4 bases short and J 2 bases short, with 9 bases between. The CDR3 contains 13 residues. As DNA, the CDR3 is TGTGCCACCAGCAATTATGTAACCTACGAGCAGTACTTC. The encoded protein is CATSNYVTYEQYF.

A single count supports this clone. The V gene is TRBV9, the J gene TRBJ2-2, with D possibly being TRBD2 (5 bases). Germline assignment: CDR1 SGDLS and CDR2 YYNGEE. This CDR3 is 15 amino acids long. Trimming pared 6 bases from V and 4 bases from J, leaving 16 bases between. The CDR3 spells CASTYKAEPTGELFF. In DNA form, the CDR3 reads TGTGCCAGCACTTACAAAGCGGAGCCCACCGGGGAGCTGTTTTTT.

The J gene is TRBJ1-5, the V gene TRBV7-2; no clear D gene. The CDR3 extends over 15 amino acids. V was shortened by 0 bases and J by 3 bases, with 9 bases between the two germline ends. From germline, CDR1 is SGHTA and CDR2 FQGNSA. CDR3 region: CASSLAPRNNQPQHF. The CDR3 nucleotides read TGTGCCAGCAGCTTAGCGCCCCGAAACAATCAGCCCCAGCATTTT.

V usage is TRBV13 and J usage is TRBJ2-7, with 8 bases that match TRBD1. The CDR3 length is 15 residues. In germline, CDR1 is PRHDT, CDR2 FYEKMQ (reference sequence). Unmatched junction bases numbered 7, after V lost 5 bases and J lost 1 base. The CDR3 region is CASSPHGQGSYEQYF. CDR3 nucleotides: TGTGCCAGCAGCCCGCACGGACAGGGTTCCTACGAGCAGTACTTC.

The chain has TRBV27 and TRBJ2-5, with 8 bases lining up with TRBD2. In germline, CDR1 is MNHEY, CDR2 SMNVEV (reference sequence). The CDR3 sequence is 16 residues long. Unmatched junction bases numbered 12, after V lost 5 bases and J lost 4 bases. CDR3 nucleotides: TGTGCCAGCAGTCCACCATGGGGTAGCGGGGTAGAGACCCAGTACTTC. It specifies CASSPPWGSGVETQYF.

The chain links TRBV2 to TRBJ1-4, with TRBD1 matching over 7 bases. CDR1 and CDR2 from the germline V gene are SNHLY and FYNNEI. V lost 6 bases to trimming and J lost 7 bases; unmatched junction nucleotides: 14. The length of the CDR3 is 16 residues. The CDR3 DNA reads TGTGCCAGCAGCCTCGGACAGGCGAGAGGGATTGAAAAACTGTTTTTT. It specifies CASSLGQARGIEKLFF. The full variable domain, in which reference TRBV2 and TRBJ1-4 provide the parts outside the CDR3, is EPEVTQTPSHQVTQMGQEVILRCVPISNHLYFYWYRQILGQKVEFLVSFYNNEISEKSEIFDDQFSVERPDGSNFTLKIRSTKLEDSAMYFCASSLGQARGIEKLFFGSGTQLSVL.

This chain joins TRBV6-5 and TRBJ2-7; TRBD1 matches at 8 bases. The CDR3 is 14 amino acids. Germline trimming cut 6 bases from V and 2 bases from J; bases unmatched to any gene: 6. Germline loops: CDR1 MNHEY, CDR2 SVGAGI. This CDR3 is CASRYRDRTYEQYF. As DNA, the CDR3 is TGTGCCAGCAGGTATCGGGACAGGACCTACGAGCAGTACTTC.

The chain employs TRBV25-1 and TRBJ1-5, with D possibly TRBD1 on 5 matching bases. The CDR3 is 14 amino acids. The V gene's germline CDR1 is MGHDK and CDR2 SYGVNS. Trimming shortened V by 2 bases and J by 7 bases, and 12 bases separated the two germline ends. CDR3 nucleotides: TGTGCCAGCAGTGAAGGGGGTGGAGGCCAGCCCCAGCATTTT. This codes for CASSEGGGGQPQHF.

The chain is built from TRBV2 and TRBJ1-5; the D is unclear. In germline, CDR1 is SNHLY, CDR2 FYNNEI. The length of the CDR3 is 13 residues. With 4 bases removed from V and 5 bases from J, the gap between germline ends came to 9 bases. CDR3 protein: CASSVNPYQPQHF. CDR3 nucleotides: TGTGCCAGCAGTGTGAACCCTTATCAGCCCCAGCATTTT. The complete variable domain, with remaining parts taken from reference TRBV2 and TRBJ1-5, reads EPEVTQTPSHQVTQMGQEVILRCVPISNHLYFYWYRQILGQKVEFLVSFYNNEISEKSEIFDDQFSVERPDGSNFTLKIRSTKLEDSAMYFCASSVNPYQPQHFGDGTRLSIL.

The chain joins TRBV7-9 to TRBJ2-3, with D unresolved. The V gene lost 6 bases and the J gene lost 3 bases, with 4 bases spanning the gap. Germline lookup yields CDR1 SEHNR and CDR2 FQNEAQ (reference sequence). The CDR3 covers 11 residues. Written as DNA, the CDR3 is TGTGCCAGCAGGGGGACAGATACGCAGTATTTT. It specifies CASRGTDTQYF.

The chain uses TRBV5-1 and TRBJ2-4; D gene uncertain. The CDR3 runs to 14 residues. CDR1 and CDR2 from the germline V gene are SGHRS and YFSETQ. Trimming pared 4 bases from V and 4 bases from J, leaving 12 bases between. CDR3: CASSLDSLKNIQYF. CDR3 coding DNA: TGCGCCAGCAGCCTGGATAGCCTAAAAAACATTCAGTACTTC.

The chain employs TRBV7-8 and TRBJ2-7; no definite D call. The CDR3 is 12 residues long. Per germline, CDR1 SGHVS and CDR2 FQNEAQ. V was shortened by 3 bases and J by 4 bases, with 7 bases between the two germline ends. The CDR3 here is CASSFSPYEQYF. As DNA, the CDR3 is TGTGCCAGCAGCTTCTCACCTTACGAGCAGTACTTC. The whole variable domain, filled in from reference TRBV7-8 and TRBJ2-7, reads GAGVSQSPRYKVAKRGQDVALRCDPISGHVSLFWYQQALGQGPEFLTYFQNEAQLDKSGLPSDRFFAERPEGSVSTLKIQRTQQEDSAVYLCASSFSPYEQYFGPGTRLTVT.

This chain links TRBV6-5 with TRBJ2-2; D uncertain. The CDR3 loop spans 14 amino acids. The germline V gene encodes CDR1 MNHEY and CDR2 SVGAGI. Trimming shortened V by 0 bases and J by 5 bases, and 7 bases separated the two germline ends. CDR3: CASSYSFGTGELFF. The CDR3 DNA reads TGTGCCAGCAGTTACTCGTTCGGGACCGGGGAGCTGTTTTTT.

This clone occurred a few times. The V call is TRBV7-6, the J call TRBJ1-1, with a weak D call TRBD1 (5 bases). CDR3 length: 14 residues. Trimming removed 5 bases at V and 5 bases at J, with 15 bases between. CDR1 SGHVS and CDR2 FNYEAQ come from the germline V gene. CDR3 nucleotides: TGTGCCAGCAGCCCGGCTGAAAGGGGAACTGAAGCTTTCTTT. Translating gives CASSPAERGTEAFF.

The rearrangement joins TRBV10-1 to TRBJ2-1, with 10 nucleotides matching TRBD2. Germline CDR1 and CDR2: WNHNN and SYGVQD (reference sequence). Trimming took 0 bases from V and 0 from J; bases not matched to a gene: 8. This CDR3 is built from 19 residues. The CDR3 nucleotides read TGCGCCAGCAGTGAGTCCCTGGTACTAGCGGGGCCCTCCTACAATGAGCAGTTCTTC. Translating gives CASSESLVLAGPSYNEQFF.

This clone was detected once. The chain is built from TRBV7-8 and TRBJ1-3; 10 nucleotides match TRBD1. There are 16 residues in the CDR3. Germline loops: CDR1 SGHVS, CDR2 FQNEAQ. Unmatched junction bases numbered 8, after V lost 5 bases and J lost 4 bases. The CDR3 protein is CASSPDRGLVGNTIYF. The CDR3 region has the DNA TGTGCCAGCAGCCCCGACAGGGGGCTAGTCGGAAACACCATATATTTT. The whole variable domain, remainder taken from reference TRBV7-8 and TRBJ1-3, is GAGVSQSPRYKVAKRGQDVALRCDPISGHVSLFWYQQALGQGPEFLTYFQNEAQLDKSGLPSDRFFAERPEGSVSTLKIQRTQQEDSAVYLCASSPDRGLVGNTIYFGEGSWLTVV.

This chain connects TRBV6-4 to TRBJ2-6, with D possibly being TRBD1 (6 bases). Between the trimmed V and J ends, which lost 0 bases and 0 bases, there was a span of 6 bases. The V gene's germline CDR1 is MRHNA and CDR2 SNTAGT. There are 16 residues in the CDR3. The CDR3 spells CASSDSDSSGANVLTF. CDR3 DNA: TGTGCCAGCAGTGACTCGGACAGCTCTGGGGCCAACGTCCTGACTTTC.

This chain joins TRBV29-1 and TRBJ1-4; D is possibly TRBD1 (6 bases). This CDR3 comprises 14 residues. V dropped 4 bases and J dropped 6 bases, with 15 bases sitting between them. Per the germline V gene, CDR1 is SQVTM and CDR2 is ANQGSEA. The CDR3: CSVGGSAGDEKLFF. The CDR3 region has the DNA TGCAGCGTTGGAGGATCGGCAGGGGATGAAAAACTGTTTTTT.

The rearrangement joins TRBV29-1 to TRBJ1-2, with TRBD1 identical over 8 bases. Germline loops: CDR1 SQVTM, CDR2 ANQGSEA. The junction had 8 bases not matched to a gene; V was cut back by 0 bases and J by 5 bases. This CDR3 is 15 amino acids long. The CDR3 loop is CSVEDLHRGDYGYTF. The CDR3 nucleotides are TGCAGCGTTGAAGATCTTCACAGGGGGGATTATGGCTACACCTTC. The whole variable domain, remainder taken from reference TRBV29-1 and TRBJ1-2, is SAVISQKPSRDICQRGTSLTIQCQVDSQVTMMFWYRQQPGQSLTLIATANQGSEATYESGFVIDKFPISRPNLTFSTLTVSNMSPEDSSIYLCSVEDLHRGDYGYTFGSGTRLTVV.

This chain joins TRBV7-2 and TRBJ2-3; D is uncertain. The CDR3 consists of 15 residues. The germline gives CDR1 SGHTA, CDR2 FQGNSA. V gave up 7 bases and J gave up 5 bases, with 19 bases separating them. This chain's CDR3 is CASTLRLDAQDTQYF. CDR3 nucleotide sequence: TGTGCCAGCACCCTCCGGCTTGATGCCCAAGATACGCAGTATTTT.

The chain employs TRBV2 and TRBJ1-4; no clear D gene. Trimming removed 3 bases at V and 5 bases at J, with 16 bases between. Germline assignment: CDR1 SNHLY and CDR2 FYNNEI. There are 16 residues in the CDR3. In DNA, the CDR3 is TGTGCCAGCAGTGATGACGCTGGGGTTGGAAATGAAAAACTGTTTTTT. Its protein is CASSDDAGVGNEKLFF.

V usage is TRBV6-1 and J usage is TRBJ2-1, with a tentative D call TRBD2 (5 bases). This CDR3 has 15 amino acids. The germline V gene encodes CDR1 MNHNS and CDR2 SASEGT. V lost 7 bases and J lost 2, with 15 bases in between. The CDR3: CASKVRLPTYNEQFF. CDR3 DNA: TGTGCCAGCAAGGTCAGACTACCCACCTACAATGAGCAGTTCTTC.

The V and J genes are TRBV4-3 and TRBJ1-6, with D uncertain. Germline CDR1 reads LGHNA; CDR2 reads YSLEER. The germline V and J ends were trimmed by 5 bases and 7 bases, with 12 bases remaining between them. This CDR3 has 14 amino acids. The CDR3 DNA is TGCGCCAGCAGCAGCTCGACCGAAAATTCACCCCTCCACTTT. It yields the protein CASSSSTENSPLHF.

The chain joins TRBV6-5 to TRBJ1-1, with no clear D. Germline V lookup: CDR1 MNHEY, CDR2 SVGAGI. This CDR3 is 15 amino acids long. Trimming cost V 8 bases and J 1 base, with 17 bases left between them. CDR3 nucleotides: TGTGCCAGCGGAATAAGTAAGGGAGGGAACACTGAAGCTTTCTTT. Amino acid sequence: CASGISKGGNTEAFF.